This T cell receptor beta chain was profiled in a study of T cells in Graves' hyperthyroidism and ophthalmopathy. Whole-study findings and limits: A model using 13 V-J features told ophthalmopathy apart from stable hyperthyroidism. Within blood appeared most thyroid clonotypes that had expanded above 0.001.

The CDR3 is 21 residues long. The junction had 14 bases not matched to a gene; V was cut back by 2 bases and J by 0 bases. The germline V gene has CDR1 LGHDT and CDR2 YNNKEL (reference sequence). Points on this clonotype: Antigen: not known.

RNA transcripts yielded amplified TCR beta CDR3 regions. Using the HTBI primer set, a first-round RT-PCR was run on the TCR CDR3. MiXCR, applied by TCRdb to the multiplex PCR reads, yields one record per CDR3 protein. This table has 460,000 or so distinct CDR3 sequences, 13% to 15% appearing once. This chain connects TRBV3-1 to TRBJ2-1, with 12 bases matching TRBD2. The specimen sequenced was blood. The sequence was collected from a young woman with Graves' hyperthyroidism. CDR3: CASSQPGKVLAGGSSYNEQFF. CDR3 DNA: TGTGCCAGCAGCCAACCAGGGAAGGTTCTAGCGGGGGGGAGCTCCTACAATGAGCAGTTCTTC.